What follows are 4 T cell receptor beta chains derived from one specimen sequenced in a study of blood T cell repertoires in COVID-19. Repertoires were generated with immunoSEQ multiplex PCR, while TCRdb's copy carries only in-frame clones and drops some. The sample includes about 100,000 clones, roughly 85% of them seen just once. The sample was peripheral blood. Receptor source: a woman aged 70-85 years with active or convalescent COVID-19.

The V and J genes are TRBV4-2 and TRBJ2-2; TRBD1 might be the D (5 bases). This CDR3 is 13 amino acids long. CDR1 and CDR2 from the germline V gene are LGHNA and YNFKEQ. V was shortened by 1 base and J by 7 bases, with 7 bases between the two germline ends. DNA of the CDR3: TGTGCCAGCAGCCAAGCACAGGTCGGGGAGCTGTTTTTT. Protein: CASSQAQVGELFF.

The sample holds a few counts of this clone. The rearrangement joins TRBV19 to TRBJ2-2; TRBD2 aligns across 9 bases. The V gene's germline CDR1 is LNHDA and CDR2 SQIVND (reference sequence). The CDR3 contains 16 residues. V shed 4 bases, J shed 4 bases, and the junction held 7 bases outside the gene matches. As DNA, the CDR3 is TGTGCCAGTAGTACAGTAGCGGGGGATCTCACCGGGGAGCTGTTTTTT. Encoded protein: CASSTVAGDLTGELFF.

The CDR3 reads CASSLRQGDSPLHF. The CDR3 bases are TGTGCCAGCAGTTTAAGACAGGGTGATTCACCCCTCCACTTT. The chain combines TRBV27 with TRBJ1-6, with TRBD1 matching 7 bases. Trimming at V came to 2 bases and at J to 8 bases, leaving 3 bases not matched to a gene. This CDR3 has 14 amino acids. Germline loops: CDR1 MNHEY, CDR2 SMNVEV (reference sequence).

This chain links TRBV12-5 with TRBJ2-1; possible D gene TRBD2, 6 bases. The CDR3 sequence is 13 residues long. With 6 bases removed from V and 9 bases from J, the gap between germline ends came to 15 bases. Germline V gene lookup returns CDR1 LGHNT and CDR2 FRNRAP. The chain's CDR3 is CASGTDLGGEQFF. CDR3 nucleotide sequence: TGTGCTAGTGGAACTGATTTGGGGGGTGAGCAGTTCTTC.